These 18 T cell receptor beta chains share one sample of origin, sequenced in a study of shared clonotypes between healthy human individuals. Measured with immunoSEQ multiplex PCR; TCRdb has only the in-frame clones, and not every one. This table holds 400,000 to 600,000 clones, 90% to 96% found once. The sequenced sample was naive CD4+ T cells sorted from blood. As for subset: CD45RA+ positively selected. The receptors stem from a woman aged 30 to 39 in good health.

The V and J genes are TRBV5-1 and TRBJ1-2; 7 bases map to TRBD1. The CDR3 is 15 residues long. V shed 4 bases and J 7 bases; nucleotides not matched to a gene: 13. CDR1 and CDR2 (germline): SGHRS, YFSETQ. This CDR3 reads CASSPGTVDLLGYTF. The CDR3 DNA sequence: TGCGCCAGCAGCCCTGGGACAGTGGACCTCCTTGGCTACACCTTC.

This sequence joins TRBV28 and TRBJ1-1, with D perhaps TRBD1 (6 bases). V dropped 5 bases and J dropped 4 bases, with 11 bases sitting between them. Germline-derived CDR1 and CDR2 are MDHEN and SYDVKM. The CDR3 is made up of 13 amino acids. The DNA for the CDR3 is TGTGCCAGCAGTGAACAGGGCGCCACTGAAGCTTTCTTT. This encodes CASSEQGATEAFF. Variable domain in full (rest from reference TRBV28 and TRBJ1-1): DVKVTQSSRYLVKRTGEKVFLECVQDMDHENMFWYRQDPGLGLRLIYFSYDVKMKEKGDIPEGYSVSREKKERFSLILESASTNQTSMYLCASSEQGATEAFFGQGTRLTVV.

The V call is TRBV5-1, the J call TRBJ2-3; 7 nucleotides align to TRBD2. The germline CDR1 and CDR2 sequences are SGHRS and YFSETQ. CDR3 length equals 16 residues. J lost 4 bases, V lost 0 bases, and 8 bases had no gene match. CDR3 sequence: CASSLAVGGPPDTQYF. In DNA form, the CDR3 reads TGCGCCAGCAGCTTGGCCGTGGGAGGGCCCCCAGATACGCAGTATTTT. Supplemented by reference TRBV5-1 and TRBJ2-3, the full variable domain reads KAGVTQTPRYLIKTRGQQVTLSCSPISGHRSVSWYQQTPGQGLQFLFEYFSETQRNKGNFPGRFSGRQFSNSRSEMNVSTLELGDSALYLCASSLAVGGPPDTQYFGPGTRLTVL.

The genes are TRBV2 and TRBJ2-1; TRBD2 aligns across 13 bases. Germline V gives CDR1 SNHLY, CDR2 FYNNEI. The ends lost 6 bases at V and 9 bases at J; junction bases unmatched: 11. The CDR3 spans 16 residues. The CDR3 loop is CASSFTGLAGEREQFF. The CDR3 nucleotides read TGTGCCAGCAGCTTCACCGGACTAGCGGGAGAGCGTGAGCAGTTCTTC.

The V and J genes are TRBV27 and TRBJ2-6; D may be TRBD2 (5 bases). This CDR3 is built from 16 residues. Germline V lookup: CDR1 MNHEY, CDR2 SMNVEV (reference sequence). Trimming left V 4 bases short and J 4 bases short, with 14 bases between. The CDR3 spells CASSYKPGNGANVLTF. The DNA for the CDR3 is TGTGCCAGCAGTTACAAGCCGGGGAACGGGGCCAACGTCCTGACTTTC.

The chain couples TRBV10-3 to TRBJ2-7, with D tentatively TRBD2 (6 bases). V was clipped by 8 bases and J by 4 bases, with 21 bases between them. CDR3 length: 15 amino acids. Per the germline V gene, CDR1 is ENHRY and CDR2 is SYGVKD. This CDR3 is CAIGRGGGGGYEQYF. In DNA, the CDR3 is TGTGCCATCGGACGGGGTGGGGGAGGCGGTTACGAGCAGTACTTC.

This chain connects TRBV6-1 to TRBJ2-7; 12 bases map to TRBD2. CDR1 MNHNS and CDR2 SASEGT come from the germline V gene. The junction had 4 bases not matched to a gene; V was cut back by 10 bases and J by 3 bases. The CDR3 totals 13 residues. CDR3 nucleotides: TGTGCCACACGACTAGCGGGAGTCTACGAGCAGTACTTC. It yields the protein CATRLAGVYEQYF.

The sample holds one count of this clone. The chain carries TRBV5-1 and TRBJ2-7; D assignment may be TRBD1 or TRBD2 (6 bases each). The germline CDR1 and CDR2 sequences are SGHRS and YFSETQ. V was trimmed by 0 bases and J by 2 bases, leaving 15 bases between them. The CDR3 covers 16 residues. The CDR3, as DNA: TGCGCCAGCAGCTTGGGACGGGGGCCCTGGCCCTACGAGCAGTACTTC. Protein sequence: CASSLGRGPWPYEQYF.

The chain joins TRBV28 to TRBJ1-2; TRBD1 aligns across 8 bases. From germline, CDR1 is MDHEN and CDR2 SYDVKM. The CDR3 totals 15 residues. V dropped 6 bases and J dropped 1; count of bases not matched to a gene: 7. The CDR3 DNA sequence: TGTGCCAGCAGGCCCCAGGGGGCTTATAACTATGGCTACACCTTC. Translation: CASRPQGAYNYGYTF.

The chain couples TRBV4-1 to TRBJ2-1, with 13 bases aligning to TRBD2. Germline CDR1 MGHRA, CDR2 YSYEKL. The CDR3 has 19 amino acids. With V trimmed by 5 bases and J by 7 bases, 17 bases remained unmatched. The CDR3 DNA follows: TGCGCCAGCAGCACAAGATCCGAGTCCGGGACTAGCGGGATTAATGAGCAGTTCTTC. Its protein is CASSTRSESGTSGINEQFF.

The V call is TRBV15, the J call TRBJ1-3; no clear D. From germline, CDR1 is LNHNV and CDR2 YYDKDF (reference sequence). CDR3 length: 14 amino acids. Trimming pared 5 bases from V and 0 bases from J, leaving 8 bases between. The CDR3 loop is CATSLGGSGNTIYF. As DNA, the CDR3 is TGTGCCACCAGCCTCGGAGGCTCTGGAAACACCATATATTTT.

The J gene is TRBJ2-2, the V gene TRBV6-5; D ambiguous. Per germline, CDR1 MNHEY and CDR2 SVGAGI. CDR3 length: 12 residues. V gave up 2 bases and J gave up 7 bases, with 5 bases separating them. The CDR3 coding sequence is TGTGCCAGCAGTTACCCGAACGGGGAGCTGTTTTTT. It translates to CASSYPNGELFF.

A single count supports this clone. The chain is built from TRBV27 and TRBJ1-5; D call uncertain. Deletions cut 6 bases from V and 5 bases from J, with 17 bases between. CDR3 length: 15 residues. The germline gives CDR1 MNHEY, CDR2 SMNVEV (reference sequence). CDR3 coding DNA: TGTGCCAGCAGCCCTGCCAGCCTTTTTTATCAGCCCCAGCATTTT. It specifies CASSPASLFYQPQHF.

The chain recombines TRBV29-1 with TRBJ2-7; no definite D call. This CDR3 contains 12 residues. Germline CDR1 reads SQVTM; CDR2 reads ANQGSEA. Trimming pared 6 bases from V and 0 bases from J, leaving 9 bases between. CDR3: CSVESNSYEQYF. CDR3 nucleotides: TGCAGCGTGGAGAGCAACTCCTACGAGCAGTACTTC.

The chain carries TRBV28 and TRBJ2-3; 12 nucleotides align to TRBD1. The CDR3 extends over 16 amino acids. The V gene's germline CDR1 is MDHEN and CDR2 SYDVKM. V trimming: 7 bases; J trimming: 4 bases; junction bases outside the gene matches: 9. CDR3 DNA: TGTGCCAGCACCCTGGGGGGACAGGGGGCCCCAGATACGCAGTATTTT. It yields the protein CASTLGGQGAPDTQYF.

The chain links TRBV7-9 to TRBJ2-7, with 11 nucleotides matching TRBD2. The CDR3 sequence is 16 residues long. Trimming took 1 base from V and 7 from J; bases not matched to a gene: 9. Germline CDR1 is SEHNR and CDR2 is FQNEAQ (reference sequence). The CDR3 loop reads CASSLGTSGRLGEQYF. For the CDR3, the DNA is TGTGCCAGCAGCTTAGGAACTAGCGGGAGATTGGGGGAGCAGTACTTC.

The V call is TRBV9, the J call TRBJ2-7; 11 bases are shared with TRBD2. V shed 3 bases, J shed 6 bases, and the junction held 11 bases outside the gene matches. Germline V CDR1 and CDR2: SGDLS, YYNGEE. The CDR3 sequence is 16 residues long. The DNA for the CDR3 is TGTGCCAGCAGCGGTAGCGGGAGGGCCTCGCATAGCGAGCAGTACTTC. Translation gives CASSGSGRASHSEQYF.

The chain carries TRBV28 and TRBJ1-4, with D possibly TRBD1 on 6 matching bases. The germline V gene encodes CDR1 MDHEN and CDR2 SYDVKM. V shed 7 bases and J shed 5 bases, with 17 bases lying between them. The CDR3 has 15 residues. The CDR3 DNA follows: TGTGCCAGCACACTTTCAGGGGAAGGGAATGAAAAACTGTTTTTT. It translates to CASTLSGEGNEKLFF.